This T cell receptor (beta chain) originates from a study of beta chain features in type 1 diabetes. The wider study: Across every sample, 107,917,701 sorted cells were examined in total. Study-wide results and limits: Moderately but significantly shorter TCRB CDR3s were found in Type 1 diabetes patients in all four CD4+ subsets.

Trimming took off 4 bases at V and 5 bases at J, with 15 bases between the two ends. The CDR3 length is 14 residues. In germline, CDR1 is SGDLS, CDR2 YYNGEE. The collection from each donor was one heparinised blood draw averaging approximately 110 mL. Remarks on this clone: Its specificity is not known.

Investigators reverse transcribed all isolated RNA, so they sequenced expressed TCRB transcripts. Sequencing was performed with immunoSEQ multiplex PCR; in TCRdb, only in-frame clones are kept and a portion is missing. The sample has around 650,000 clones, about an eighth seen once. The chain employs TRBV9 and TRBJ2-5, with D possibly TRBD2 on 6 matching bases. Sequences were obtained from naive CD4+ T cells from blood. The sequence was obtained from a man between 25 and 39 years old with type 1 diabetes. CDR3: CASSKVAGRETQYF. In DNA form, the CDR3 reads TGTGCCAGCAGCAAGGTGGCAGGGAGGGAGACCCAGTACTTC.